This T cell receptor beta chain was found in a study of beta chain features in type 1 diabetes. Study overall: Investigators examined 107,917,701 sorted cells across all samples. Findings of the study overall: Shorter TCRB CDR3s, moderately but significantly so, marked every one of the four CD4+ subsets in Type 1 diabetes patients. The question of HLA type influencing TCRB rearrangement was one that remained unresolved here. Short templates might get an advantage during PCR, and this would be equal in patients and controls.

Germline loops: CDR1 LGHNA, CDR2 YSLEER. J was trimmed by 5 bases and V by 6 bases; bases with no gene match: 5. CDR3 length: 14 residues. Expressed TCRB transcripts got sequenced, as all isolated RNA was reverse transcribed. Clones were read by immunoSEQ multiplex PCR, and TCRdb kept only the in-frame ones, dropping some. The data hold more than 300,000 clones, with over 10% observed a single time. This clone was picked up a small number of times. Its antigen remains unknown. This clonotype was obtained from a woman aged 18-29 years with type 1 diabetes. The sequenced sample consisted of naive CD4+ T cells from blood. The chain couples TRBV4-3 to TRBJ2-3; the match to TRBD2 covers 10 bases. As DNA, the CDR3 is TGCGCCAGCAGTCTAGCGGGAGAAGGAGATACGCAGTATTTT. Protein sequence: CASSLAGEGDTQYF.